What follows describes a single T cell receptor (beta chain). The antigen is not known. These data come from a study of OX40 agonist ivuxolimab in advanced cancers. There are 14 residues in the CDR3. Germline V gene lookup returns CDR1 SGHRS and CDR2 YFSETQ. The ends were cut back, 5 bases at V and 3 bases at J, with 11 bases in the middle. Notes on the study in general: The investigators did not determine what antigen specificity the expanded peripheral T cells had.

Sequencing used immunoSEQ multiplex PCR; TCRdb keeps in-frame clones, though not all of them. The sample yields approximately 76,000 clones, 70% to 90% seen once. The receptor was isolated from an adult with an advanced solid tumor such as melanoma, head and neck, liver or kidney cancer. J is TRBJ2-2 and V is TRBV5-1; D is unclear. This material consisted of CD4+ or CD8+ T cells sorted from blood, taken in a trial of the OX40 agonist ivuxolimab. This CDR3 is CASSRLEDTGELFF. For the CDR3, the DNA is TGCGCCAGCAGTCGGCTAGAGGACACCGGGGAGCTGTTTTTT.